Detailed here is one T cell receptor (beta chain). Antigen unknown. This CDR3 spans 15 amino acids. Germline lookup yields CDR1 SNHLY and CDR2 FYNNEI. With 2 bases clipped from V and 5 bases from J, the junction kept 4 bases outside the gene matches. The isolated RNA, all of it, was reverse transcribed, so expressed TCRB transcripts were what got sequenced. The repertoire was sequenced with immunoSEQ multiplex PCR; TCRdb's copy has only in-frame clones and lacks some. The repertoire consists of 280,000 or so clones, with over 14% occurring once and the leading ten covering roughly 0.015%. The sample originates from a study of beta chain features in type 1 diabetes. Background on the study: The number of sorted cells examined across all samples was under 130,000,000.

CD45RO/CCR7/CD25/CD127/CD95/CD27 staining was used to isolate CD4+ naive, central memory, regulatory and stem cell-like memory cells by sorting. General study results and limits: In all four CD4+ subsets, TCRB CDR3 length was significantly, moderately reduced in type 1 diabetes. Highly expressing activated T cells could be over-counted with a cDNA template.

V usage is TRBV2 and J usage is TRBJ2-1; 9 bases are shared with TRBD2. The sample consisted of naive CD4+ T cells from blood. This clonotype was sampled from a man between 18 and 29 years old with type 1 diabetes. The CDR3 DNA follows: TGTGCCAGCAGTGAAAGGCTAGCGGGAAACAATGAGCAGTTCTTC. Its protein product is CASSERLAGNNEQFF.